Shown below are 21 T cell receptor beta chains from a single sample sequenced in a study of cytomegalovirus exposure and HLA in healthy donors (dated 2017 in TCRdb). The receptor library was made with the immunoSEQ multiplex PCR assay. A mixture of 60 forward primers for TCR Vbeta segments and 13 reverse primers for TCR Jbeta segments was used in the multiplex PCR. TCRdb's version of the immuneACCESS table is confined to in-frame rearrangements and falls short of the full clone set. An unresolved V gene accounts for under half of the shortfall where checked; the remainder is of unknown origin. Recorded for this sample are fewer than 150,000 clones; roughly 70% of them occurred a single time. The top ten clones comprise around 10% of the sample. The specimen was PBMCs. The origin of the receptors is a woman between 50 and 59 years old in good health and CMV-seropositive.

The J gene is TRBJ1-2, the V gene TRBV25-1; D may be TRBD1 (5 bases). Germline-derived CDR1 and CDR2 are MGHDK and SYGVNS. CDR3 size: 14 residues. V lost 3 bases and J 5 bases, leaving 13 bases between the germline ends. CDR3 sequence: CASSDSRTTYGYTF. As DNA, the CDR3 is TGTGCCAGCAGTGATTCACGGACAACGTATGGCTACACCTTC.

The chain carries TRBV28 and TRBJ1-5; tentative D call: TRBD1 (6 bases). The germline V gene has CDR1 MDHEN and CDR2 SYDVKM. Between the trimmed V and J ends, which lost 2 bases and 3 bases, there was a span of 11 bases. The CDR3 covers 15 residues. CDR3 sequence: CASSLRRTVNQPQHF. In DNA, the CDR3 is TGTGCCAGCAGTTTACGACGGACAGTCAATCAGCCCCAGCATTTT.

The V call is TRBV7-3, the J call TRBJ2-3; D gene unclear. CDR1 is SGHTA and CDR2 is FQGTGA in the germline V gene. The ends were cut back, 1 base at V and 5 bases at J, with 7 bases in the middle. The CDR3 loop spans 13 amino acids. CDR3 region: CASSLNLGDTQYF. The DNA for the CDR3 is TGTGCCAGCAGCTTAAACCTAGGAGATACGCAGTATTTT. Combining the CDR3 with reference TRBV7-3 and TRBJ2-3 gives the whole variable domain GAGVSQTPSNKVTEKGKYVELRCDPISGHTALYWYRQSLGQGPEFLIYFQGTGAADDSGLPNDRFFAVRPEGSVSTLKIQRTERGDSAVYLCASSLNLGDTQYFGPGTRLTVL.

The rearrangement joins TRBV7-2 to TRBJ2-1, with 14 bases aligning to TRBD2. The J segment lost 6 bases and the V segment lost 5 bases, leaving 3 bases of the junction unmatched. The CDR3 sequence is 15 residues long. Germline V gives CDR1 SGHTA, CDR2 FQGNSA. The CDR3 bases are TGTGCCAGCAGCGTGGGGACTAGCGGGGGCAATGAGCAGTTCTTC. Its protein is CASSVGTSGGNEQFF.

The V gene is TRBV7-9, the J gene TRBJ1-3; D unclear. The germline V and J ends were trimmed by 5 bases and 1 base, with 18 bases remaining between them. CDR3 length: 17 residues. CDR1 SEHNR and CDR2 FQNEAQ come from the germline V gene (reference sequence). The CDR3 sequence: CASSPLRASYSGNTIYF. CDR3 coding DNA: TGTGCCAGCAGCCCCCTGAGGGCGAGTTATTCTGGAAACACCATATATTTT.

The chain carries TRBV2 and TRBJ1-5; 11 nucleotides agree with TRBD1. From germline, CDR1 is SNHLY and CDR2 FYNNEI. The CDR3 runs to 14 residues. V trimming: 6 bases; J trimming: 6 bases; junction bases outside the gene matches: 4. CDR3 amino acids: CASSGQGAGQPQHF. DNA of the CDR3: TGTGCCAGCAGCGGACAGGGGGCGGGTCAGCCCCAGCATTTT.

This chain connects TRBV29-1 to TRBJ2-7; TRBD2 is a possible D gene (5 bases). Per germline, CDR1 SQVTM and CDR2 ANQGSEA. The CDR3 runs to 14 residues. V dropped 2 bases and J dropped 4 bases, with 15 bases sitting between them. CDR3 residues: CSVELPETKYEQYF. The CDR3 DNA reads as TGCAGCGTTGAACTACCGGAGACTAAGTACGAGCAGTACTTC.

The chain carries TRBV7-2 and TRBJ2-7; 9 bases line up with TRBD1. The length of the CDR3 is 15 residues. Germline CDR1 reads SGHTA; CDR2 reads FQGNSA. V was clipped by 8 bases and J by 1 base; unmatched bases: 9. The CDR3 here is CASSFGDRVSYEQYF. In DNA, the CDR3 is TGTGCCAGCTCCTTCGGGGACAGGGTATCCTACGAGCAGTACTTC. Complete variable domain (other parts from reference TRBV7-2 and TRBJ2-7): GAGVSQSPSNKVTEKGKDVELRCDPISGHTALYWYRQSLGQGLEFLIYFQGNSAPDKSGLPSDRFSAERTGGSVSTLTIQRTQQEDSAVYLCASSFGDRVSYEQYFGPGTRLTVT.

CDR3 coding DNA: TGCGCCAGCAGTTTCCCGGGACTAGCGGGGGGAACCAAATCCTACAATGAGCAGTTCTTC. The encoded protein is CASSFPGLAGGTKSYNEQFF. This chain uses TRBV5-1 with TRBJ2-1, with 15 bases aligning to TRBD2. Germline CDR1 reads SGHRS; CDR2 reads YFSETQ. V shed 5 bases and J 1 base; nucleotides not matched to a gene: 13. CDR3 size: 20 residues.

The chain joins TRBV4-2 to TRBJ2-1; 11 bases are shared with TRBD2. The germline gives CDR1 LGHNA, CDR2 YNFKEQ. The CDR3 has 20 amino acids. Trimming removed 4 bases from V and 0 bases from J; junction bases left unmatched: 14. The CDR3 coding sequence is TGTGCCAGCAGCCCCAACTTACTAGCGGGGGCCCTTAGCTCCTACAATGAGCAGTTCTTC. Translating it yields CASSPNLLAGALSSYNEQFF.

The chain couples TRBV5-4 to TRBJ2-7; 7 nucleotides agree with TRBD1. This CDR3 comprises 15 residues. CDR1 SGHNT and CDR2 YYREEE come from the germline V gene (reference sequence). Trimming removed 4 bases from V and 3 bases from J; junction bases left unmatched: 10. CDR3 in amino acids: CASSQSRAGGYEQYF. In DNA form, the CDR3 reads TGTGCCAGCAGCCAAAGCAGGGCAGGGGGCTACGAGCAGTACTTC.

Written as DNA, the CDR3 is TGCGCCAGCAGTGAAGGGACTAGGAATGAGCAGTTCTTC. Protein: CASSEGTRNEQFF. The V gene is TRBV10-1, the J gene TRBJ2-1; 8 nucleotides match TRBD2. J lost 7 bases, V lost 3 bases, and 2 bases had no gene match. Germline V gene sequence: CDR1 WNHNN, CDR2 SYGVQD (reference sequence). This CDR3 has 13 amino acids.

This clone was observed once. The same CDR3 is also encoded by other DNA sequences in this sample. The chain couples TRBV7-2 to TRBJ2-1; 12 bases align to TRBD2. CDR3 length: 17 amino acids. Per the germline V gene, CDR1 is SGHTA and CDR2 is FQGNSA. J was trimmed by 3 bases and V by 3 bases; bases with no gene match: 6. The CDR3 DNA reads TGTGCCAGCAGCTTGGGTCCTAGCGGGGGGGGCTACAATGAGCAGTTCTTC. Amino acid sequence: CASSLGPSGGGYNEQFF.

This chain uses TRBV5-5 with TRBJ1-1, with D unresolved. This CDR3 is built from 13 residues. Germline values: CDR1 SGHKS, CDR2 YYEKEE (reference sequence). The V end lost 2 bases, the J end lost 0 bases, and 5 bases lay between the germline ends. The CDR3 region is CASSFTVNTEAFF. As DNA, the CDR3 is TGTGCCAGCAGCTTTACGGTGAACACTGAAGCTTTCTTT.

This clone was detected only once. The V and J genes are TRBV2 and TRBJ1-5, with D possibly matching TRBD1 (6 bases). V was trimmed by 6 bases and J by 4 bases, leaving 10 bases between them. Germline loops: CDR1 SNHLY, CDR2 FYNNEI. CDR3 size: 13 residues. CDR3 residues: CASSRDKNQPQHF. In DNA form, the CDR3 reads TGTGCCAGCAGCCGGGACAAAAATCAGCCCCAGCATTTT.

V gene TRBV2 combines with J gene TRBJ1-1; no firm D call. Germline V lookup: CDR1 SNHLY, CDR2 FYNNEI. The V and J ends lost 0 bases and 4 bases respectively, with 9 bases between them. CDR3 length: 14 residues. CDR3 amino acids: CASSEAEGTTEAFF. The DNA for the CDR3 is TGTGCCAGCAGTGAAGCAGAGGGAACCACTGAAGCTTTCTTT.

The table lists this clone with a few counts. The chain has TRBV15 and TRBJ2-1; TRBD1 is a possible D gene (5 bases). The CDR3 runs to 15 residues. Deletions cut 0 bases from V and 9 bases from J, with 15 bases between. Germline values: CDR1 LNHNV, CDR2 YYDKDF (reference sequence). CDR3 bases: TGTGCCACCAGCAGAGATTTACAGGTGCTCGGTGAGCAGTTCTTC. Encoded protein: CATSRDLQVLGEQFF.

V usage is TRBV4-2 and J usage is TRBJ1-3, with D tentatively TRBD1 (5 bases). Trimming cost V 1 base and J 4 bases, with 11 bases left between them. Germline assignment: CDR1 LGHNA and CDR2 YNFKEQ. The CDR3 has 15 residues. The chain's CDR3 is CASSQAPGSGNTIYF. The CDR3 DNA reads TGTGCCAGCAGCCAAGCTCCAGGGTCCGGAAACACCATATATTTT.

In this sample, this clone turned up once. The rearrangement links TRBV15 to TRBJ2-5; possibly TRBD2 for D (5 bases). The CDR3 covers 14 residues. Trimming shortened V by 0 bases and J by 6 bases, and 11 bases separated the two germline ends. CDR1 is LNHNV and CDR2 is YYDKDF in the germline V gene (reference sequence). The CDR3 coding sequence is TGTGCCACCAGCAGAGATCTAGCTAGTCAGACCCAGTACTTC. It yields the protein CATSRDLASQTQYF.

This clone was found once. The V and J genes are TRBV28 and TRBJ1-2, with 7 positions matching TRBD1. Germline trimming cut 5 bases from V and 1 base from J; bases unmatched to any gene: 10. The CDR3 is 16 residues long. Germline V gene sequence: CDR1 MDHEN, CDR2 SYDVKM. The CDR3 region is CASSAPAGTDNYGYTF. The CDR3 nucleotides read TGTGCCAGCAGTGCACCGGCCGGGACAGATAACTATGGCTACACCTTC.

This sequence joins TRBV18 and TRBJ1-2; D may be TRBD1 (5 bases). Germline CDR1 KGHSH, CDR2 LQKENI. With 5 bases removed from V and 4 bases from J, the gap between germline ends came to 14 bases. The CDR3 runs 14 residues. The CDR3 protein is CASSADRNLYGYTF. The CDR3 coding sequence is TGTGCCAGCTCAGCCGACAGAAACCTCTATGGCTACACCTTC.